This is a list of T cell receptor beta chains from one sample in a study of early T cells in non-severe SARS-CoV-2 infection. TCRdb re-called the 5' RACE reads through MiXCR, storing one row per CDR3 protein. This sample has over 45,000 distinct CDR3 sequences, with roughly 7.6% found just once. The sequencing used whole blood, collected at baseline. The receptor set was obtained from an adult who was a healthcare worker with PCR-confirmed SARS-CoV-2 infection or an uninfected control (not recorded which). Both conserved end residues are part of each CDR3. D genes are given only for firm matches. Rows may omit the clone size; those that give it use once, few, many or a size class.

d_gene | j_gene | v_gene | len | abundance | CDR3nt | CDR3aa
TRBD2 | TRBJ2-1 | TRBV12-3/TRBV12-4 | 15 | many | TGTGCCAGCAGCCCCGGGGCTAGCGGGAAGAATGAGCAGTTCTTC | CASSPGASGKNEQFF
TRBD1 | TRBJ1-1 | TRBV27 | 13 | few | TGTGCCAGCAGCGCAGGGGGCTATACTGAAGCTTTCTTT | CASSAGGYTEAFF
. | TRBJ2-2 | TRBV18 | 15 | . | TGTGCCAGCTCACCTGTCTACCAGAACACCGGGGAGCTGTTTTTT | CASSPVYQNTGELFF
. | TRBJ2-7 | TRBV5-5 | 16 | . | TGTGCCAGCAGCTTGGTCTTTGGGGGCCCCGTGACGGAGCAGTACTTC | CASSLVFGGPVTEQYF
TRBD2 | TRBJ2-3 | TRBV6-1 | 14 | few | TGTTCCTCAAAGCCAGCGGGAGTTACAGATACGCAGTATTTT | CSSKPAGVTDTQYF
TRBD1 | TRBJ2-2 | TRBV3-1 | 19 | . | TGTGCCAGCAGCCATCGACCCGGTAGGGGACAGGGGGACACCGGGGAGCTGTTTTTT | CASSHRPGRGQGDTGELFF
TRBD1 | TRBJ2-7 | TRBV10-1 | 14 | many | TGCGCCAGCAGTACCGGGACAGGGAAGGTCGAGCAGTACTTC | CASSTGTGKVEQYF
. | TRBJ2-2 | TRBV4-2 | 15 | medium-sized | TGTGCCAGCAGCCATAGAACAGAGAACACCGGGGAGCTGTTTTTT | CASSHRTENTGELFF
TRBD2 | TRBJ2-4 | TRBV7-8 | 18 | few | TGTGCCAGCAGCTCTGCTCTAGCGGGAGGGCGACCCAAAAACATTCAGTACTTC | CASSSALAGGRPKNIQYF
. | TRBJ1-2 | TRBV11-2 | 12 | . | TGTGCCAGCAGCGCGGCTAACTATGGCTACACCTTC | CASSAANYGYTF
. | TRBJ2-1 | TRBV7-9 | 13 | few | TGTGCCAGCAGCCCGGACGGACTATATGAGCAGTTCTTC | CASSPDGLYEQFF
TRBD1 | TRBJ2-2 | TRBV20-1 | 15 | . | TGCAGTGCTAAAGACAGGGGGAAAGGCACCGGGGAGCTGTTTTTT | CSAKDRGKGTGELFF
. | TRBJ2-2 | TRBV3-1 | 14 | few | TGTGCCAGCCACTCTAAGGGGAACACCGGGGAGCTGTTTTTT | CASHSKGNTGELFF
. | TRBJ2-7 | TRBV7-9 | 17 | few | TGTGCCAGCAGCTTAGCACTAAGGGACCGGAGTTCCTACGAGCAGTACTTC | CASSLALRDRSSYEQYF
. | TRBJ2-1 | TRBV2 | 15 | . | TGTGCCAGCAGTGAAGATAGCGGACACTACAATGAGCAGTTCTTC | CASSEDSGHYNEQFF
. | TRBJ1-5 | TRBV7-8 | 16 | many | TGTGCCAGCAGCTTAGCAGGGGGATATAGCAATCAGCCCCAGCATTTT | CASSLAGGYSNQPQHF
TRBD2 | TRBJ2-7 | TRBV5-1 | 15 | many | TGCGCCAGCAGCCCCGTAGCGGGAGGCTACTACGAGCAGTACTTC | CASSPVAGGYYEQYF
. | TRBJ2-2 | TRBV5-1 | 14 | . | TGCGCCAGCAGCTTGGCGAGGGGCACCGGGGAGCTGTTTTTT | CASSLARGTGELFF
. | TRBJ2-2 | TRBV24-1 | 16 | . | TGTGCCACCAGTGATGGGGGGGCGATATCCACCGGGGAGCTGTTTTTT | CATSDGGAISTGELFF
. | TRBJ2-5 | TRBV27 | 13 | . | TGTGCCAGCGGCCGGTTGTCGCAAGAGACCCAGTACTTC | CASGRLSQETQYF
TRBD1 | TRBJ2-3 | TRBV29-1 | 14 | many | TGCAGCGCGGACAGGGACCTGGGCACAGATACGCAGTATTTT | CSADRDLGTDTQYF
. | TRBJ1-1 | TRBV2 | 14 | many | TGTGCCAGCAGCGGGCAGGGGAGAAACACTGAAGCTTTCTTT | CASSGQGRNTEAFF
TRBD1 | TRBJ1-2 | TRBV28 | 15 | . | TGTGCCAGCACCGCTCACGGGACAGGGGACTATGGCTACACCTTC | CASTAHGTGDYGYTF
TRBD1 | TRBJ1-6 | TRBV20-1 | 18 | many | TGCAGTGCTAGCCCCCCAGGGGGTGGGGGATTTCATAATTCACCCCTCCACTTT | CSASPPGGGGFHNSPLHF
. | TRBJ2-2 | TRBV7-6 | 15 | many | TGTGCCAGCAGCATCCTATACACGGGCACCGGGGAGCTGTTTTTT | CASSILYTGTGELFF
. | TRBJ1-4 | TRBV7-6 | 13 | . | TGTGCCAGCAGCTTAGGACAGTCCGAAAAACTGTTTTTT | CASSLGQSEKLFF
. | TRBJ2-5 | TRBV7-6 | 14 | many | TGTGCCAGCAGCTTAGGGACGGCCCAAGAGACCCAGTACTTC | CASSLGTAQETQYF
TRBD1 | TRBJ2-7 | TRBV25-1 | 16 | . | TGTGCCAGCAGTGACATACAGGGGTCCGAGCGCTACGAGCAGTACTTC | CASSDIQGSERYEQYF
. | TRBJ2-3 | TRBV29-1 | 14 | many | TGCAGCGTTGTCGGGCTAGCCAAGATGCATACGCAGTATTTT | CSVVGLAKMHTQYF
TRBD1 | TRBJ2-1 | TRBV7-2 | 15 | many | TGTGCCAGCAGGCCAGGGGGTGGCTCCTACAATGAGCAGTTCTTC | CASRPGGGSYNEQFF
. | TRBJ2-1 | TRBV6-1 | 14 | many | TGTGCCAGCAGTGAAGGGGTGACCTACAATGAGCAGTTCTTC | CASSEGVTYNEQFF
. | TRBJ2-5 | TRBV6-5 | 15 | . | TGTGCCAGCAGCCCACGATCGGGAGCGCAAGAGACCCAGTACTTC | CASSPRSGAQETQYF
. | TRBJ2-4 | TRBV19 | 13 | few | TGTGCCAGTAGTATGAAGGGACTAAACATTCAGTACTTC | CASSMKGLNIQYF
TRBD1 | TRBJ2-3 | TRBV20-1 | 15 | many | TGCAGTGCTAGGGACAGGGTTACTAGCACAGATACGCAGTATTTT | CSARDRVTSTDTQYF
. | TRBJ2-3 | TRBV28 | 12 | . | TGTGCCAGCAGACTTCAGGGCAGTACGCAGTATTTT | CASRLQGSTQYF
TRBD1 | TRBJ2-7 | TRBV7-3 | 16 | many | TGTGCCAGCAGCTTGAGGGGTGGACAGGGAACCTACGAGCAGTACTTC | CASSLRGGQGTYEQYF
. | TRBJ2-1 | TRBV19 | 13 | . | TGTACCAGTAGTATCTGGAGCTACAATGAGCAGTTCTTC | CTSSIWSYNEQFF